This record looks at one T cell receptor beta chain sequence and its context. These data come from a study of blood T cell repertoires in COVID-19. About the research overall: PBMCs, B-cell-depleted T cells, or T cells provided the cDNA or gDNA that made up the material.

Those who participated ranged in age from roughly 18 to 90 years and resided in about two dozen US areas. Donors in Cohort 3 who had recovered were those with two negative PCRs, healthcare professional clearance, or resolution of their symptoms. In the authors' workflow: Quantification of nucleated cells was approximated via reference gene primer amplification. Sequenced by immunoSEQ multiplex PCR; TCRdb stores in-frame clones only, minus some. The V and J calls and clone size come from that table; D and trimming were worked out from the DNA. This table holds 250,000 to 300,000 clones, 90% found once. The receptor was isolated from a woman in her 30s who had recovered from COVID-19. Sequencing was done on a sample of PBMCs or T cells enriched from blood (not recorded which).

CDR3 in amino acids: CASSNSGNNEQFF. CDR3 bases: TGTGCCAGCAGTAATAGCGGGAATAATGAGCAGTTCTTC. The V gene is TRBV9, the J gene TRBJ2-1, with 8 bases fitting TRBD2. The CDR3 loop spans 13 amino acids. Germline CDR1 reads SGDLS; CDR2 reads YYNGEE. After removal of 5 bases from V and 7 bases from J, the junction contained 5 bases not matched to a gene.